At least ten counts were recorded for the clone carrying this T cell receptor beta chain. Its antigen is unknown. Germline V gene sequence: CDR1 LGHDT, CDR2 YNNKEL (reference sequence). The CDR3 is made up of 14 amino acids. Trimming took off 7 bases at V and 0 bases at J, with 12 bases between the two ends. These data are taken from a study of T cell repertoires in cytomegalovirus infection. Across the whole study: Recently identified HLA-C-restricted and well-studied HLA-B-restricted CMV epitopes were used. Both CMV infection and a matching HLA type were indicated by public TCR beta signatures.

Findings and caveats of the study: Accumulated public TCR beta family frequency recognized individuals carrying CMV together with the relevant HLA. HLA-C-restricted, CMV-specific TCR beta clonotypes were dominant ex vivo.

TCRdb processed the reads anew with MiXCR; each CDR3 protein has one entry. The table shows about 920,000 distinct CDR3 sequences, with approximately 30% occurring only once. This receptor was taken from a human donor in good health (CMV status not recorded). Some clones in this sample may be carry-over from other donors' samples. This sample comprised cultured CD8+ T cells from PBMCs, obtained from culture after CMV antigen stimulation. This sequence joins TRBV3-1 and TRBJ2-5; TRBD1 is a possible D gene (5 bases). CDR3 DNA sequence: TGTGCCAGCAAAAAGACAGTCAACCAAGAGACCCAGTACTTC. Its protein is CASKKTVNQETQYF.